The 22 T cell receptor beta chains below all came from one sample that was sequenced in a study of cytomegalovirus exposure and HLA in healthy donors. Sequenced by immunoSEQ multiplex PCR; TCRdb stores in-frame clones only, minus some. Of roughly 150,000 clones listed, 82% are singletons. The sample consisted of PBMCs. Every receptor here comes from a man aged 30-40 years in good health and CMV-seropositive.

The chain is built from TRBV7-6 and TRBJ1-2; D gene uncertain. CDR1 is SGHVS and CDR2 is FNYEAQ in the germline V gene. V was trimmed by 6 bases and J by 7 bases, leaving 15 bases between them. The CDR3 is 13 residues long. CDR3 sequence: CASRFMGEGGYTF. The CDR3 nucleotides are TGTGCCAGCAGATTTATGGGCGAGGGTGGCTACACCTTC.

This clone occurred once. The V gene is TRBV7-2, the J gene TRBJ1-5; D unresolved. The CDR3 loop spans 17 amino acids. Between the trimmed V and J ends, which lost 5 bases and 0 bases, there was a span of 17 bases. In germline, CDR1 is SGHTA, CDR2 FQGNSA. CDR3 residues: CASSPREPRNSNQPQHF. The CDR3 DNA follows: TGTGCCAGCAGCCCCCGGGAGCCCCGGAATAGCAATCAGCCCCAGCATTTT. The complete variable domain, with remaining parts taken from reference TRBV7-2 and TRBJ1-5, reads GAGVSQSPSNKVTEKGKDVELRCDPISGHTALYWYRQSLGQGLEFLIYFQGNSAPDKSGLPSDRFSAERTGGSVSTLTIQRTQQEDSAVYLCASSPREPRNSNQPQHFGDGTRLSIL.

The chain carries TRBV5-1 and TRBJ2-3; possibly TRBD2 for D (5 bases). The length of the CDR3 is 16 residues. Looked up from germline, CDR1 is SGHRS and CDR2 is YFSETQ. Deletions cut 0 bases from V and 4 bases from J, with 15 bases between. The CDR3: CASSLAGTVDSDTQYF. CDR3 coding DNA: TGCGCCAGCAGCTTGGCAGGTACGGTGGACTCAGATACGCAGTATTTT.

This clone was counted once. The CDR3 DNA follows: TGTGCCAGCAGCCCCTGGGGCCAGACGAACACTGAAGCTTTCTTT. The encoded protein is CASSPWGQTNTEAFF. The chain joins TRBV9 to TRBJ1-1, with a weak D call TRBD1 (5 bases). Trimming pared 4 bases from V and 1 base from J, leaving 14 bases between. CDR1 and CDR2 from the germline V gene are SGDLS and YYNGEE. This CDR3 contains 15 residues.

The rearrangement uses TRBV9 and TRBJ2-1; 12 bases line up with TRBD2. The CDR3 totals 16 residues. Trimming at V came to 0 bases and at J to 5 bases, leaving 3 bases not matched to a gene. CDR1 is SGDLS, CDR2 YYNGEE, per germline. DNA for the CDR3: TGTGCCAGCAGCGTAGCACTAGCGGGGGGTCACAATGAGCAGTTCTTC. Translated: CASSVALAGGHNEQFF.

This clone was detected once. The chain carries TRBV7-2 and TRBJ1-5, with 7 bases lining up with TRBD1. Germline V CDR1 and CDR2: SGHTA, FQGNSA. The CDR3 is 15 residues long. V was pared by 0 bases and J by 4 bases, with 3 bases of the junction left unmatched. Here the CDR3 reads CASSLAEGANQPQHF. Written as DNA, the CDR3 is TGTGCCAGCAGCTTAGCTGAGGGGGCAAATCAGCCCCAGCATTTT.

This clone was recorded once. The rearrangement joins TRBV7-6 to TRBJ2-1, with D possibly TRBD2 on 7 matching bases. Between the trimmed V and J ends, which lost 6 bases and 8 bases, there was a span of 14 bases. Per germline, CDR1 SGHVS and CDR2 FNYEAQ. The CDR3 has 13 amino acids. The DNA for the CDR3 is TGTGCCAGCAGTCCGGGGGGCGTATATGAGCAGTTCTTC. It is translated as CASSPGGVYEQFF.

This clone was observed a few times. The CDR3 DNA is TGTGCCAGCAGCCAAGACTCTAGCGTACCGTTCTTC. Translating it yields CASSQDSSVPFF. This chain joins TRBV4-2 and TRBJ2-1, with D perhaps TRBD2 (6 bases). The CDR3 is made up of 12 amino acids. Germline V lookup: CDR1 LGHNA, CDR2 YNFKEQ. V was shortened by 0 bases and J by 15 bases, with 12 bases between the two germline ends.

This chain uses TRBV5-6 with TRBJ1-2, with D perhaps TRBD1 (6 bases). The CDR3 spans 14 residues. CDR1 SGHDT and CDR2 YYEEEE come from the germline V gene. The V gene lost 9 bases and the J gene lost 3 bases, with 18 bases spanning the gap. In nucleotides, the CDR3 is TGTGCCACCGTGGGCGCGGGGGCCTACTATGGCTACACCTTC. It encodes CATVGAGAYYGYTF.

V is TRBV9 and J is TRBJ2-2, with TRBD1 as a possible D gene (8 bases). The CDR3 is 16 amino acids. The germline V gene has CDR1 SGDLS and CDR2 YYNGEE. V was clipped by 2 bases and J by 4 bases, with 15 bases between them. The chain's CDR3 is CASSVNRGGVTGELFF. The CDR3 DNA sequence: TGTGCCAGCAGCGTCAACAGGGGGGGTGTCACCGGGGAGCTGTTTTTT.

This rearrangement joins TRBV14 to TRBJ1-2; 7 nucleotides match TRBD1. Per germline, CDR1 SGHDN and CDR2 FVKESK. The CDR3 runs to 15 residues. The V and J ends lost 0 bases and 3 bases, in that order; junction bases with no gene match: 4. In DNA, the CDR3 is TGTGCCAGCAGCCAAGATAGGGGACAGCACTATGGCTACACCTTC. This codes for CASSQDRGQHYGYTF.

J is TRBJ1-5 and V is TRBV5-1; 12 bases fit TRBD1. CDR1 SGHRS and CDR2 YFSETQ come from the germline V gene. J was trimmed by 0 bases and V by 4 bases; bases with no gene match: 5. This CDR3 region has 17 residues. The CDR3 DNA follows: TGCGCCAGCAGCCCGGGACAGGGGGCATTTAGCAATCAGCCCCAGCATTTT. Translated, it gives CASSPGQGAFSNQPQHF.

The chain recombines TRBV11-1 with TRBJ1-1; D is possibly TRBD1 (5 bases). Trimming pared 4 bases from V and 7 bases from J, leaving 10 bases between. CDR3 length: 12 amino acids. Germline CDR1 reads SGHAT; CDR2 reads FQDESV (reference sequence). The CDR3 region is CASSSSTDEAFF. The CDR3 DNA is TGTGCCAGCAGCTCGTCGACAGATGAAGCTTTCTTT.

The V and J genes are TRBV7-2 and TRBJ2-7; TRBD1 aligns across 8 bases. The length of the CDR3 is 15 residues. Trimming took 3 bases from V and 4 from J; bases not matched to a gene: 8. From germline, CDR1 is SGHTA and CDR2 FQGNSA. As DNA, the CDR3 is TGTGCCAGCAGCTTGGGGGCAGACAGGGGTTACGAGCAGTACTTC. Translating it yields CASSLGADRGYEQYF.

The V call is TRBV27, the J call TRBJ1-1; unclear D gene. CDR3 length equals 14 residues. Germline CDR1 MNHEY, CDR2 SMNVEV (reference sequence). With 6 bases removed from V and 1 base from J, the gap between germline ends came to 12 bases. CDR3 nucleotides: TGTGCCAGCAGCTGGCGCGGTGGGAACACTGAAGCTTTCTTT. Protein: CASSWRGGNTEAFF.

The chain uses TRBV27 and TRBJ2-3, with 13 positions matching TRBD2. With 6 bases clipped from V and 6 bases from J, the junction kept 9 bases outside the gene matches. Germline V CDR1 and CDR2: MNHEY, SMNVEV (reference sequence). The length of the CDR3 is 16 residues. The CDR3 is CASSLLLAGGPDTQYF. CDR3 nucleotides: TGTGCCAGCAGCCTTTTACTAGCGGGGGGGCCCGATACGCAGTATTTT.

The count of this clone is one. The rearrangement links TRBV4-2 to TRBJ1-3; D possibly corresponds to TRBD1 (5 bases). The CDR3 runs 15 residues. The V gene's germline CDR1 is LGHNA and CDR2 YNFKEQ. V shed 1 base and J shed 4 bases, with 11 bases lying between them. The CDR3 DNA sequence: TGTGCCAGCAGCCAAGGAGAGGCAGGGGGAAACACCATATATTTT. This encodes CASSQGEAGGNTIYF.

As for this clone: Germline is not matched at one junction end, which may reflect a read error. This chain links TRBV10-3 with TRBJ2-5, with TRBD2 identical over 12 bases. The CDR3 is 15 amino acids. The germline CDR1 and CDR2 sequences are ENHRY and SYGVKD. The chain's CDR3 is CASSEASGGAETQYF. CDR3 nucleotides: TGTGCCAGCAGTGAAGCTAGCGGGGGGGCAGAGACCCAGTACTTC.

The CDR3 nucleotides read TGTGCCAGCAGTTACTCCGAGCGGGAACCCTACGAGCAGTACTTC. Its protein is CASSYSEREPYEQYF. This chain joins TRBV6-6 and TRBJ2-7; 7 bases fit TRBD2. Germline-derived CDR1 and CDR2 are MNHNY and SVGAGI (reference sequence). V lost 0 bases and J lost 2; bases outside the gene matches: 4. The length of the CDR3 is 15 residues.

The chain uses TRBV6-6 and TRBJ2-7; 11 nucleotides match TRBD2. With V trimmed by 6 bases and J by 4 bases, 8 bases remained unmatched. Germline V lookup: CDR1 MNHNY, CDR2 SVGAGI (reference sequence). The CDR3 covers 15 residues. The chain's CDR3 is CASSPLAGGPYEQYF. The CDR3 bases are TGTGCCAGCAGCCCATTAGCGGGGGGGCCGTACGAGCAGTACTTC.

To note about this clone: The sample carries other DNA sequences with the same CDR3. The chain combines TRBV15 with TRBJ2-7, with TRBD1 matching over 12 bases. The CDR3 spans 14 residues. The ends lost 5 bases at V and 4 bases at J; junction bases unmatched: 3. Germline-derived CDR1 and CDR2 are LNHNV and YYDKDF (reference sequence). CDR3 nucleotides: TGTGCCACCAGCCGGGACAGGGGGCCTTACGAGCAGTACTTC. Its translation is CATSRDRGPYEQYF.

The chain links TRBV4-3 to TRBJ2-7, with 7 bases lining up with TRBD2. Germline trimming cut 3 bases from V and 7 bases from J; bases unmatched to any gene: 15. Germline values: CDR1 LGHNA, CDR2 YSLEER. CDR3 size: 16 residues. DNA of the CDR3: TGCGCCAGCAGCCAGGGTGCAACACAGGTCGGGGGGGAGCAGTACTTC. Residues: CASSQGATQVGGEQYF.